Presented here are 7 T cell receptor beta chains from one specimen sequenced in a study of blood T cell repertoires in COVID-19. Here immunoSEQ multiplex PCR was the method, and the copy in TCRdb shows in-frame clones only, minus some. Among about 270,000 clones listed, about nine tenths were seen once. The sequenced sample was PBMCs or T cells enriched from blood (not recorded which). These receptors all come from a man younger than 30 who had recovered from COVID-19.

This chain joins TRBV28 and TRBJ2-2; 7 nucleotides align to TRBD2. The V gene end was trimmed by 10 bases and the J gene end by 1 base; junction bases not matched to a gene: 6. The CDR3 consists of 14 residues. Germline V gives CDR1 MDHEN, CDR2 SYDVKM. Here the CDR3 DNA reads TGTGCCACTTTAGCGGGCGGGAACACCGGGGAGCTGTTTTTT. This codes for CATLAGGNTGELFF.

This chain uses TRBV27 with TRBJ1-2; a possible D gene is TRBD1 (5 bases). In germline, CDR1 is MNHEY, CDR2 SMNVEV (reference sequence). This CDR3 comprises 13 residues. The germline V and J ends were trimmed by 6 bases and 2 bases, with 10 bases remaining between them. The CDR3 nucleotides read TGTGCCAGCAGCCCGACAGTCAACTATGGCTACACCTTC. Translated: CASSPTVNYGYTF.

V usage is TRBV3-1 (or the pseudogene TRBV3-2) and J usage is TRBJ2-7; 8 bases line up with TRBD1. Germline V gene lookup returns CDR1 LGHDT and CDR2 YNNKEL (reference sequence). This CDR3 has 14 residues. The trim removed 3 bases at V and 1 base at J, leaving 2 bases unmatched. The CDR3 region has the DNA TGTGCCAGCAGCCATACAGGGGGATCCTACGAGCAGTACTTC. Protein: CASSHTGGSYEQYF.

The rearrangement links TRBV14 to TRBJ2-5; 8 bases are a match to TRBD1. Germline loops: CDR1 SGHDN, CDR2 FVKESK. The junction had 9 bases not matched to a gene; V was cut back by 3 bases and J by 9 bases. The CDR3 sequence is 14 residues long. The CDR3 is CASSQNRGAWAQYF. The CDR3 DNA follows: TGTGCCAGCAGCCAGAACAGGGGGGCTTGGGCCCAGTACTTC.

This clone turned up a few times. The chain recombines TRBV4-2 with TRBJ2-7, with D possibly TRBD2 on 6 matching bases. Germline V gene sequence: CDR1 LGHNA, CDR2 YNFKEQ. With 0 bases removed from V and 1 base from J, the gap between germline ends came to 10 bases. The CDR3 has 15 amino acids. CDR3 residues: CASSQERGTSYEQYF. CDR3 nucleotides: TGTGCCAGCAGCCAAGAACGCGGGACTTCCTACGAGCAGTACTTC.

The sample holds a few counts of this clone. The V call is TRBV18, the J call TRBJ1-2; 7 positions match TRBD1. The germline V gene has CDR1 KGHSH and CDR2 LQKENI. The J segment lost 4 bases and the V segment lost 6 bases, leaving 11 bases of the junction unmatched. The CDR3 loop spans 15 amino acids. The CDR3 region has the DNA TGTGCCAGCTCGGCAACAGGGGAGAGTGGCTATGGCTACACCTTC. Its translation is CASSATGESGYGYTF.

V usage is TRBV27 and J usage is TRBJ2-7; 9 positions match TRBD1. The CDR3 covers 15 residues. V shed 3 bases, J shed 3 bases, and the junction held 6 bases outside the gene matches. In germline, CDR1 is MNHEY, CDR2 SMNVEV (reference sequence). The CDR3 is CASSLSTGGLYEQYF. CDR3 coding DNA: TGTGCCAGCAGTTTGTCGACAGGGGGTCTCTACGAGCAGTACTTC.